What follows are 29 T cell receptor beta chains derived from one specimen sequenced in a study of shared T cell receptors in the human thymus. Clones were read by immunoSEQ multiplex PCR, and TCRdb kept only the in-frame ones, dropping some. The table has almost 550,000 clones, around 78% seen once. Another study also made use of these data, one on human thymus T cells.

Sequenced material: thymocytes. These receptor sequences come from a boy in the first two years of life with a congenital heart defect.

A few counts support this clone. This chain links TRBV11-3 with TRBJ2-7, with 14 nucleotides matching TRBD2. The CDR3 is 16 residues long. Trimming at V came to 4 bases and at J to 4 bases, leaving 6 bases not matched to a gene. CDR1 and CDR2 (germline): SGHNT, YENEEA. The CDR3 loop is CASSSGLAGVSYEQYF. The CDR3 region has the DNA TGTGCCAGCAGCTCGGGACTAGCGGGAGTTTCTTACGAGCAGTACTTC. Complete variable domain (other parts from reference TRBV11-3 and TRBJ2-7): EAGVVQSPRYKIIEKKQPVAFWCNPISGHNTLYWYLQNLGQGPELLIRYENEEAVDDSQLPKDRFSAERLKGVDSTLKIQPAELGDSAVYLCASSSGLAGVSYEQYFGPGTRLTVT.

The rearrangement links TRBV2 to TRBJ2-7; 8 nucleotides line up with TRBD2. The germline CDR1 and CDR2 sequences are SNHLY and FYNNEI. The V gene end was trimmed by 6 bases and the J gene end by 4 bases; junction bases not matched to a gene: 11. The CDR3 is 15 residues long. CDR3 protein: CASRGPQGLEYEQYF. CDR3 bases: TGTGCCAGCAGGGGGCCCCAGGGACTAGAATACGAGCAGTACTTC.

In DNA, the CDR3 is TGTGCCAGTATGGGAGGGCCTGGCACCGGGGAGCTGTTTTTT. It encodes CASMGGPGTGELFF. This rearrangement joins TRBV19 to TRBJ2-2; 7 bases fit TRBD2. CDR1 is LNHDA, CDR2 SQIVND, per germline (reference sequence). The CDR3 covers 14 residues. Germline trimming cut 7 bases from V and 4 bases from J; bases unmatched to any gene: 6.

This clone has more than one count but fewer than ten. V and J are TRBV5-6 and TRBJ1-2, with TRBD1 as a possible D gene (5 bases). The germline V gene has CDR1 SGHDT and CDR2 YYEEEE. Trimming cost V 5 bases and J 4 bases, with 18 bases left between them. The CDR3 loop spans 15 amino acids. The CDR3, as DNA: TGTGCCAGCAGTTCACGGGCGGGACCTCTCTATGGCTACACCTTC. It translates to CASSSRAGPLYGYTF.

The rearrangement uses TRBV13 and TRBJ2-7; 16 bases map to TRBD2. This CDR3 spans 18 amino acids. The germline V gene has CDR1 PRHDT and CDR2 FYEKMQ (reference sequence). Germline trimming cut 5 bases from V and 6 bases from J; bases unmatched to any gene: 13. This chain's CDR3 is CASSPGLPGLAGGSEQYF. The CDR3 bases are TGTGCCAGCAGCCCCGGTCTCCCGGGACTAGCGGGAGGGAGCGAGCAGTACTTC.

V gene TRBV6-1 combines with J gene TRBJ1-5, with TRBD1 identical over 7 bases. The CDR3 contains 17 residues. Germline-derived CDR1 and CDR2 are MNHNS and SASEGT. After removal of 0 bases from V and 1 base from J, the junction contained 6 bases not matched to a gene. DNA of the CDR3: TGTGCCAGCAGTGAAGCGAGGGGGCGCGTGAGCAATCAGCCCCAGCATTTT. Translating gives CASSEARGRVSNQPQHF.

The CDR3 DNA is TGTGCCAGCACCCGACTAGCGGGATCAGATACGCAGTATTTT. This codes for CASTRLAGSDTQYF. J is TRBJ2-3 and V is TRBV6-6; 11 nucleotides match TRBD2. Germline V gives CDR1 MNHNY, CDR2 SVGAGI (reference sequence). The CDR3 is 14 amino acids. The J segment lost 4 bases and the V segment lost 7 bases, leaving 4 bases of the junction unmatched.

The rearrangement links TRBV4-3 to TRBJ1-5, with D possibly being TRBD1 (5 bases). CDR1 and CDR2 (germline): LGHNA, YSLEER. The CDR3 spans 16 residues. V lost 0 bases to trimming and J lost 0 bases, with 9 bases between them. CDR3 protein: CASSQDLGDSNQPQHF. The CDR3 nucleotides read TGCGCCAGCAGCCAAGATTTAGGGGATAGCAATCAGCCCCAGCATTTT.

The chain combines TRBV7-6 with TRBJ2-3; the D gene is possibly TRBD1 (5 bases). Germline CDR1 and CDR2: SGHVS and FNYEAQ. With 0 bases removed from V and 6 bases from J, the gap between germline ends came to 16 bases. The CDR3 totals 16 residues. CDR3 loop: CASSLADRREIDTQYF. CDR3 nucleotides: TGTGCCAGCAGCTTAGCCGATCGCAGGGAAATCGATACGCAGTATTTT.

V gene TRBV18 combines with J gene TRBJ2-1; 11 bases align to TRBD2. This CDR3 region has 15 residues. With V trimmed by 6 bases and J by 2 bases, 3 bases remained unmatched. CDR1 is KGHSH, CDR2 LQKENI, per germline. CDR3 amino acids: CASSGTSGTYNEQFF. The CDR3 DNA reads TGTGCCAGCTCTGGGACTAGCGGCACCTACAATGAGCAGTTCTTC.

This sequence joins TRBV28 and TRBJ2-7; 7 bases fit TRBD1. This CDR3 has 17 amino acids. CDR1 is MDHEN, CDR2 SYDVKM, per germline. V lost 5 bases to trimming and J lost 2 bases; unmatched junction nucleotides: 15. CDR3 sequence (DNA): TGTGCCAGCAGTGACCCCCATCCGGACAGGCTACCCTACGAGCAGTACTTC. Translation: CASSDPHPDRLPYEQYF.

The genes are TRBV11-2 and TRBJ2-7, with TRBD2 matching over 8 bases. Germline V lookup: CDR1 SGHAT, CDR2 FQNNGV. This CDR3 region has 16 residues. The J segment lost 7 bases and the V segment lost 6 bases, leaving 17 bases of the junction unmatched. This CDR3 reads CASRKGSGLGRSEQYF. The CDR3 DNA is TGTGCCAGCAGAAAAGGTTCGGGACTAGGGCGAAGTGAGCAGTACTTC.

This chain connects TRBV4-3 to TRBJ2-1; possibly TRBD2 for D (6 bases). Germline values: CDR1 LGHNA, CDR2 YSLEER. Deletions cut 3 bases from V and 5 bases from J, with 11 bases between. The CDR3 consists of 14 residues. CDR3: CASSQGTPHNEQFF. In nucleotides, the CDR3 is TGCGCCAGCAGCCAGGGGACTCCTCACAATGAGCAGTTCTTC.

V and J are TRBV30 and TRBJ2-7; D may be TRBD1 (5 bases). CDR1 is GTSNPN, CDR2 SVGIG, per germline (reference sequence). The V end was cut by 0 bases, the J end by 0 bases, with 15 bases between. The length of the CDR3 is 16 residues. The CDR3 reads CAWSVLREPHSYEQYF. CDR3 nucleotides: TGTGCCTGGAGTGTACTCAGGGAACCCCACTCCTACGAGCAGTACTTC.

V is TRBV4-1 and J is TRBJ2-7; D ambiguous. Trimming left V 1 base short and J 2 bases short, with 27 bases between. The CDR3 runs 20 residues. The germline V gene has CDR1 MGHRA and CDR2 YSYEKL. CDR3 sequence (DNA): TGCGCCAGCAGCCAAGCCCACTTGGCGGATTCTCCTCCCGTTACCTACGAGCAGTACTTC. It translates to CASSQAHLADSPPVTYEQYF.

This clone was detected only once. The DNA of the CDR3 is TGTGCCAGCAGCAAACAAACAGGGGTGGGATACGAGCAGTACTTC. Protein product: CASSKQTGVGYEQYF. The gene calls are TRBV7-9 and TRBJ2-7; 7 nucleotides match TRBD1. V shed 5 bases and J 4 bases; nucleotides not matched to a gene: 11. In germline, CDR1 is SEHNR, CDR2 FQNEAQ (reference sequence). The CDR3 runs to 15 residues.

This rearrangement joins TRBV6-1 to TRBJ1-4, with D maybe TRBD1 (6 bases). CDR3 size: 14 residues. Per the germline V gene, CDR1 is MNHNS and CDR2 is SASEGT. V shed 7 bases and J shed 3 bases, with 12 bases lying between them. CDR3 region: CASIMGGPNEKLFF. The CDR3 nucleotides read TGTGCCAGCATAATGGGGGGGCCTAATGAAAAACTGTTTTTT.

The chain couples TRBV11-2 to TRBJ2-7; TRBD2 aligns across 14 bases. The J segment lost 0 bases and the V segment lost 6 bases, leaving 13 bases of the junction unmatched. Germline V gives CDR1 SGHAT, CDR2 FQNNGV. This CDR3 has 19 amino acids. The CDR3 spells CASSSKPGLAGALSYEQYF. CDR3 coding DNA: TGTGCCAGCAGTTCTAAGCCGGGACTAGCGGGAGCCCTCTCCTACGAGCAGTACTTC.

The CDR3 bases are TGTGCCAGCACTCCTAGCGTGAACACAGATACGCAGTATTTT. It specifies CASTPSVNTDTQYF. V gene TRBV25-1 combines with J gene TRBJ2-3; tentatively, D is TRBD2 (6 bases). Germline V gene data show CDR1 as MGHDK and CDR2 as SYGVNS. The CDR3 is 14 residues long. Between the trimmed V and J ends, which lost 7 bases and 2 bases, there was a span of 13 bases.

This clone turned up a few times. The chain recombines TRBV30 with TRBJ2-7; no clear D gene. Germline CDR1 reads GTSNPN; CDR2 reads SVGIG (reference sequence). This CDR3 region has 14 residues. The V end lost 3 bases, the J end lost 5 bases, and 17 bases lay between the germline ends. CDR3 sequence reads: CAWRDTEFDDEQYF. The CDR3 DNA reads TGTGCCTGGAGAGATACAGAATTTGACGACGAGCAGTACTTC.

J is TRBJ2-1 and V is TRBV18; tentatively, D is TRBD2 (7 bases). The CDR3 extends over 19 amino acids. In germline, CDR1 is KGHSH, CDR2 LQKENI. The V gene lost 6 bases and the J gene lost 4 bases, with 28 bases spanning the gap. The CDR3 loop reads CASSMTRAGVEGDYNEQFF. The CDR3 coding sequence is TGTGCCAGCTCCATGACTAGGGCGGGAGTAGAGGGGGATTACAATGAGCAGTTCTTC.

DNA for the CDR3: TGTGCCAGTTCGTTCCCGAGGACAGGTTCGGTAGGCTACACCTTC. Its translation: CASSFPRTGSVGYTF. The genes are TRBV2 and TRBJ1-2; TRBD1 matches at 7 bases. The V gene end was trimmed by 9 bases and the J gene end by 8 bases; junction bases not matched to a gene: 18. The CDR3 spans 15 residues. Germline CDR1 and CDR2: SNHLY and FYNNEI.

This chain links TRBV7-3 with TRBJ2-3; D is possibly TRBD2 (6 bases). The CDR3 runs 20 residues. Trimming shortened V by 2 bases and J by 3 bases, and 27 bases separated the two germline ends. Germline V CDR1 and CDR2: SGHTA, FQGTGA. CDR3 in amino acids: CASSLGPARASVPTTDTQYF. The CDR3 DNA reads TGTGCCAGCAGCTTAGGTCCGGCCCGGGCTAGCGTGCCGACTACAGATACGCAGTATTTT.

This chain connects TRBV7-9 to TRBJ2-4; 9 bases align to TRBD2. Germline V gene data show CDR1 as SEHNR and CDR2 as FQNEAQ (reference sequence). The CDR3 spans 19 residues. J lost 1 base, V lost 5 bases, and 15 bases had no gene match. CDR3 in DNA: TGTGCCAGCAGCCTTGCCGACGGACGTGCGGGAGGGGCCAAAAACATTCAGTACTTC. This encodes CASSLADGRAGGAKNIQYF.

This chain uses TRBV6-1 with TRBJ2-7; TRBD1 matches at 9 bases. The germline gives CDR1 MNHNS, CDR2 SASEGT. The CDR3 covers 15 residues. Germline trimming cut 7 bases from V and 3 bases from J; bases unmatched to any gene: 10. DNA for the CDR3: TGTGCCAGCACCCGATGGACAGGGGAATTCTACGAGCAGTACTTC. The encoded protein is CASTRWTGEFYEQYF.

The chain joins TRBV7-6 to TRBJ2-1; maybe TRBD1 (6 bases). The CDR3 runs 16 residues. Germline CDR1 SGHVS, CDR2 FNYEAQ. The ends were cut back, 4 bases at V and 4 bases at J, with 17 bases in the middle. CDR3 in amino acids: CASSSPRDNGYNEQFF. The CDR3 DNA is TGTGCCAGCAGCTCACCCCGGGACAATGGTTACAATGAGCAGTTCTTC.

The CDR3 loop reads CASSFAQGRTGELFF. The CDR3 DNA reads TGTGCCAGCAGTTTCGCGCAGGGTCGGACCGGGGAGCTGTTTTTT. The chain is built from TRBV28 and TRBJ2-2; D is perhaps TRBD1 (5 bases). Trimming shortened V by 3 bases and J by 5 bases, and 13 bases separated the two germline ends. The V gene's germline CDR1 is MDHEN and CDR2 SYDVKM. The CDR3 runs 15 residues.

Written as DNA, the CDR3 is TGTGCCAGCAGTGACAGGGAAGATCAGCCCCAGCATTTT. It is translated as CASSDREDQPQHF. This chain joins TRBV7-9 and TRBJ1-5; 7 bases are a match to TRBD1. V gave up 6 bases and J gave up 5 bases; unmatched junction bases: 4. The CDR3 covers 13 residues. The germline gives CDR1 SEHNR, CDR2 FQNEAQ (reference sequence).

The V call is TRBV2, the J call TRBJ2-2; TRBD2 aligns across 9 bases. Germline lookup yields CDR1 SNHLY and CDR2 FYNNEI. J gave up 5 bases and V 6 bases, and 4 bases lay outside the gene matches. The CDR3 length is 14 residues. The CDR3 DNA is TGTGCCAGCAGCTTAGCGGGAGAGACCGGGGAGCTGTTTTTT. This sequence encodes CASSLAGETGELFF.